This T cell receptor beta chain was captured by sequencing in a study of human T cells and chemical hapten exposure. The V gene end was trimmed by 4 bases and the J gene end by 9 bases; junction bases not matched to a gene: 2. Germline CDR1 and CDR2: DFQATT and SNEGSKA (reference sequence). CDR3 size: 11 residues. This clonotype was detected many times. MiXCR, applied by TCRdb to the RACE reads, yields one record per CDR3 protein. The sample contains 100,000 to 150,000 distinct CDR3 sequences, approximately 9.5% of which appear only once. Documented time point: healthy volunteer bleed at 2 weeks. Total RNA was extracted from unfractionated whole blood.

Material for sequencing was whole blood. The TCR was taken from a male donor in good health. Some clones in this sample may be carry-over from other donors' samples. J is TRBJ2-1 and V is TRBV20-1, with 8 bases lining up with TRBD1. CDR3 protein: CSAKDRAEQFF. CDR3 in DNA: TGCAGTGCTAAGGACAGGGCTGAGCAGTTCTTC.